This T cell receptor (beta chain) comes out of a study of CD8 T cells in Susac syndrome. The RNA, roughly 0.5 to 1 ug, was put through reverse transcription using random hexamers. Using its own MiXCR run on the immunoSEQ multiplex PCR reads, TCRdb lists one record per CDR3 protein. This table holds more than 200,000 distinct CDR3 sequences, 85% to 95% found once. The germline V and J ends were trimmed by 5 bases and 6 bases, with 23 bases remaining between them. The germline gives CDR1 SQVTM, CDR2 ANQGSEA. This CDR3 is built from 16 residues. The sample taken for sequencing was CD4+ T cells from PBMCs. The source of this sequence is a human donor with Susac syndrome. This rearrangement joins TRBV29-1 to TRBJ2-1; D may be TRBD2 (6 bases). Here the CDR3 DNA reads TGCAGCGTTACTGGGGGGTCGCTTTCCTTTTCCAATGAGCAGTTCTTC. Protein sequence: CSVTGGSLSFSNEQFF.